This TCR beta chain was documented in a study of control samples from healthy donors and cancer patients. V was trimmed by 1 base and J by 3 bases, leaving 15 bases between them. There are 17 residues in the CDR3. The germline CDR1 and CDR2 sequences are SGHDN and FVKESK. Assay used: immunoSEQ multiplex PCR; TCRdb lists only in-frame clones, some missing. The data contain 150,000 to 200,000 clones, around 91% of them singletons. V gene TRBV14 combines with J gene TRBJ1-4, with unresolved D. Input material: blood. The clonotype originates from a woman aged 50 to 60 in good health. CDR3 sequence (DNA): TGTGCCAGCAGCCAAGTTGTCTCGGGGAAAGCTAATGAAAAACTGTTTTTT. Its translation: CASSQVVSGKANEKLFF.